This entry lists 11 T cell receptor beta chains sequenced from one sample in a study of T cells in Graves' hyperthyroidism and ophthalmopathy. RNA transcripts yielded amplified TCR beta CDR3 regions. The HTBI set primed first-round TCR CDR3 RT-PCR. TCRdb recomputed calls from the multiplex PCR reads with MiXCR, one row per CDR3 protein. Here the sample spans around 600,000 distinct CDR3 sequences, less than 45% being singletons. Specimen: peripheral blood or thyroid tissue (not recorded which). The receptors were sampled from an adult man with Graves' disease, either hyperthyroidism or ophthalmopathy (not recorded which).

This clonotype came up a few times. The chain has TRBV20-1 and TRBJ1-5; 7 nucleotides align to TRBD1. Germline trimming cut 0 bases from V and 1 base from J; bases unmatched to any gene: 6. The CDR3 is made up of 16 amino acids. Germline V gene sequence: CDR1 DFQATT, CDR2 SNEGSKA (reference sequence). CDR3 in amino acids: CSARDPGTASNQPQHF. The CDR3 DNA follows: TGCAGTGCTAGAGATCCCGGGACAGCAAGCAATCAGCCCCAGCATTTT.

This clonotype appeared a few times. The chain couples TRBV5-1 to TRBJ1-1; weak D call: TRBD1 (5 bases). The CDR3 has 15 amino acids. Between the trimmed V and J ends, which lost 3 bases and 2 bases, there was a span of 14 bases. From germline, CDR1 is SGHRS and CDR2 YFSETQ. The chain's CDR3 is CASSSLTASNTEAFF. The CDR3 nucleotides are TGCGCCAGCAGCTCGTTGACAGCCTCTAACACTGAAGCTTTCTTT.

This clonotype has a handful of counts. The chain joins TRBV5-1 to TRBJ1-1; D gene unclear. This CDR3 is 13 amino acids long. Germline lookup yields CDR1 SGHRS and CDR2 YFSETQ. Deletions cut 2 bases from V and 10 bases from J, with 15 bases between. DNA for the CDR3: TGCGCCAGCAGCTTCGAGGACCCCTTGGGAGCTTTCTTT. It codes for CASSFEDPLGAFF.

This chain connects TRBV6-5 to TRBJ1-1, with D maybe TRBD1 (6 bases). Trimming took off 4 bases at V and 3 bases at J, with 12 bases between the two ends. The V gene's germline CDR1 is MNHEY and CDR2 SVGAGI. The CDR3 is made up of 14 amino acids. CDR3 DNA sequence: TGTGCCAGCAGTTCCAAACAGGGCCACACTGAAGCTTTCTTT. It specifies CASSSKQGHTEAFF.

This clonotype was detected many times. The chain joins TRBV20-1 to TRBJ1-2; D gene unclear. Germline V lookup: CDR1 DFQATT, CDR2 SNEGSKA (reference sequence). V dropped 1 base and J dropped 2 bases, with 5 bases sitting between them. This CDR3 contains 12 residues. The CDR3 spells CSARGLNYGYTF. The CDR3 DNA reads TGCAGTGCTAGAGGTTTGAACTATGGCTACACCTTC.

This clonotype showed up just a few times. The V call is TRBV12-3 or TRBV12-4, the J call TRBJ1-1, with D perhaps TRBD1 (6 bases). The CDR3 has 14 residues. Trimming left V 6 bases short and J 4 bases short, with 15 bases between. The CDR3 nucleotides are TGTGCCAGCAGCGCCAGGGGCTGGGGCACTGAAGCTTTCTTT. Residues: CASSARGWGTEAFF.

This clonotype was seen a few times. The rearrangement uses TRBV29-1 and TRBJ1-4, with a possible D match to TRBD1 (6 bases). The CDR3 runs 13 residues. Deletions cut 5 bases from V and 5 bases from J, with 12 bases between. Looked up from germline, CDR1 is SQVTM and CDR2 is ANQGSEA. This CDR3 reads CSVRGNLNEKLFF. As DNA, the CDR3 is TGCAGCGTTAGGGGGAATCTAAATGAAAAACTGTTTTTT.

The chain joins TRBV6-5 to TRBJ1-6; the D gene is possibly TRBD1 (6 bases). The germline V gene encodes CDR1 MNHEY and CDR2 SVGAGI. V lost 0 bases and J 7 bases, leaving 13 bases between the germline ends. The CDR3 has 16 amino acids. The CDR3 sequence: CASSYSRTAQNSPLHF. As DNA, the CDR3 is TGTGCCAGCAGTTACTCGCGGACAGCACAAAATTCACCCCTCCACTTT.

This clonotype was counted only a few times. V is TRBV5-6 and J is TRBJ2-5, with no clear D. V was clipped by 4 bases and J by 2 bases, with 18 bases between them. CDR1 SGHDT and CDR2 YYEEEE come from the germline V gene. CDR3 length: 16 residues. In DNA, the CDR3 is TGTGCCAGCAGCCTGCATTTCCTAGGAACACAAGAGACCCAGTACTTC. Residues: CASSLHFLGTQETQYF.

Many counts were recorded for this clonotype. The CDR3 nucleotides read TGTGCCAGCAGCCAAGATAGACAGGGAAGTCAGCCCCAGCATTTT. This gives the protein CASSQDRQGSQPQHF. The chain is built from TRBV7-8 and TRBJ1-5; 7 nucleotides match TRBD1. This CDR3 has 15 residues. V was clipped by 5 bases and J by 6 bases; unmatched bases: 10. Germline V CDR1 and CDR2: SGHVS, FQNEAQ.

Of note for this clonotype: An end of the junction differs from the germline gene, which may be a read error. The CDR3 region is CASSQDRGDRGLENTEAFF. The CDR3 DNA is TGCGCCAGCAGCCAAGATCGGGGGGACAGGGGGCTGGAGAACACTGAAGCTTTCTTT. The chain joins TRBV3-1 to TRBJ1-1, with 12 bases aligning to TRBD1. Looked up from germline, CDR1 is LGHDT and CDR2 is YNNKEL (reference sequence). This CDR3 has 19 residues.